This T cell receptor beta chain was captured in a study of T cell responses to AZD1222 COVID-19 vaccine. CDR1 SNHLY and CDR2 FYNNEI come from the germline V gene. Trimming removed 3 bases at V and 5 bases at J, with 10 bases between. The CDR3 extends over 13 amino acids. Libraries were prepared by immunoSEQ multiplex PCR; TCRdb keeps only in-frame clonotypes and omits some of them. This table holds around 100,000 clones, 70% to 90% found once. This clone was picked up one time. This chain joins TRBV2 and TRBJ1-2, with D uncertain. The source of this sequence is an adult who received the AZD1222 COVID-19 vaccine. This specimen was peripheral blood, taken 28 days after the second AZD1222 dose. The CDR3 coding sequence is TGTGCCAGCAGTGAGGCTGGACTTTATGGCTACACCTTC. This gives the protein CASSEAGLYGYTF.